This T cell receptor (beta chain) was observed in a study of blood T cells in healthy people across ages. Sample-barcoded 5' priming and a J-beta primer mix drove a second PCR of roughly 7 to 11 cycles. TCRdb redid the calling of the 5' RACE reads with MiXCR, one entry per CDR3 protein. Among some 1.4 million distinct CDR3 sequences, 35% to 45% were seen once, and the ten largest hold approximately 7.9%. Isolated per sample were at least 6 million PBMCs. The clonotype originates from a woman aged 18-29 years in good health. The specimen was blood.

CDR3 amino acids: CASSPWTGRDTEAFF. The CDR3 nucleotides are TGTGCCAGCAGTCCCTGGACAGGGAGGGACACTGAAGCTTTCTTT. J is TRBJ1-1 and V is TRBV12-3 or TRBV12-4; the match to TRBD1 covers 8 bases. The CDR3 is 15 residues long. Unmatched junction bases numbered 8, after V lost 5 bases and J lost 3 bases.